These 2 T cell receptor beta chains originate from one sample sequenced in a study of blood T cell repertoires in COVID-19. Repertoires were generated with immunoSEQ multiplex PCR, while TCRdb's copy carries only in-frame clones and drops some. The table lists around 380,000 clones, around 87% of them singletons. The sequencing input was PBMCs or T cells enriched from blood (not recorded which). These receptors were collected from a man aged 25 to 45 who had recovered from COVID-19.

The chain links TRBV10-3 to TRBJ1-2; possible D gene TRBD1, 5 bases. Trimming pared 4 bases from V and 8 bases from J, leaving 14 bases between. Per the germline V gene, CDR1 is ENHRY and CDR2 is SYGVKD. The CDR3 runs 13 residues. The DNA of the CDR3 is TGTGCCATCAGTGGGACGTCGGAGGGGGGCTACACCTTC. It encodes CAISGTSEGGYTF.

This clone appeared once. The V and J genes are TRBV7-9 and TRBJ1-1; D not resolved. Trimming stripped 1 base from V and 1 base from J, with 7 bases between. Germline CDR1 reads SEHNR; CDR2 reads FQNEAQ (reference sequence). The CDR3 has 14 residues. The CDR3 sequence: CASSLDRTNTEAFF. The CDR3 bases are TGTGCCAGCAGCTTAGACAGAACGAACACTGAAGCTTTCTTT. The variable domain in full, completed from reference TRBV7-9 and TRBJ1-1, reads DTGVSQNPRHKITKRGQNVTFRCDPISEHNRLYWYRQTLGQGPEFLTYFQNEAQLEKSRLLSDRFSAERPKGSFSTLEIQRTEQGDSAMYLCASSLDRTNTEAFFGQGTRLTVV.